A selection of T cell receptor beta chains follows, all from one sample in a study of blood T cell repertoires in COVID-19. Only in-frame clones appear in the TCRdb table, and some are missing; sequencing was by immunoSEQ multiplex PCR. The table has about 200,000 clones, about 85% seen once. The sample comprised peripheral blood. The origin of the receptors is a woman aged 50 to 60 with COVID-19, enrolled during active disease. Both conserved end residues are part of each CDR3. The order of the fields is clone size, V gene, J gene, D gene, CDR3 DNA, CDR3 protein. A D gene is named only where the DNA matches it firmly. Expanded clones get a size class; other rows say once, few or many, or leave the size out.

-	TRBV10-3	TRBJ1-4	TRBD1	TGTGCCATCAGTGGAGACAGGGCTGAACTGTTTTTT	CAISGDRAELFF
-	TRBV3-1/TRBV3-2	TRBJ1-1	-	TGTGCCAGCAGCCCCGGGCGGGGGAACACTGAAGCTTTCTTT	CASSPGRGNTEAFF
-	TRBV5-1	TRBJ1-2	TRBD1	TGCGCCAGCAGCTTAAGACAGGGCCTTAATGGCTACACCTTC	CASSLRQGLNGYTF
-	TRBV19	TRBJ1-2	-	TGTGCCAGTAGTAGCGGGCGACAGGTTTTCAGGAACTATGGCTACACCTTC	CASSSGRQVFRNYGYTF
-	TRBV7-9	TRBJ2-1	-	TGTGCCAGCAGCTCCCCACATAGGGGGGAGCAGTTCTTC	CASSSPHRGEQFF
few	TRBV7-2	TRBJ1-1	TRBD1	TGTGCCAGCAGCCCAATCCAGGGGGCTGAAGCTTTCTTT	CASSPIQGAEAFF
few	TRBV11-2	TRBJ1-2	-	TGTGCCAGCAGCGCCCCGGGGGGCGGAGGCTACACCTTC	CASSAPGGGGYTF
-	TRBV5-1	TRBJ2-2	-	TGCGCCAGCAGCTTCAAGGGGGGGGACACCGGGGAGCTGTTTTTT	CASSFKGGDTGELFF
-	TRBV9	TRBJ2-7	TRBD1	TGTGCCAGCAGCCCTCAGGGGGTCACCTACGAGCAGTACTTC	CASSPQGVTYEQYF
few	TRBV5-1	TRBJ2-1	TRBD2	TGCGCCAGCAGCGCACTAGCGGGGACTGGACATGAGCAGTTCTTC	CASSALAGTGHEQFF
-	TRBV24-1	TRBJ1-2	TRBD1	TGTGCCACCAGTGAGCGTTCCAGACAGGGGAACTATGGCTACACCTTC	CATSERSRQGNYGYTF
-	TRBV7-2	TRBJ2-7	-	TGTGCCAGCAGCCATACTACCTACGAGCAGTACTTC	CASSHTTYEQYF
-	TRBV25-1	TRBJ2-3	-	TGTGCCAGCAGTGATTACAGGGTTAGGGCGCAGTATTTT	CASSDYRVRAQYF
-	TRBV5-1	TRBJ2-1	-	TGCGCCAGCAGCTCCGGCCTGGCGGACAGAAACAATGAGCAGTTCTTC	CASSSGLADRNNEQFF
-	TRBV28	TRBJ1-3	-	TGTGCCAGCAGTTTAGGGGGGACCCACTCTGGAAACACCATATATTTT	CASSLGGTHSGNTIYF
-	TRBV29-1	TRBJ2-7	-	TGCAGCGTCCTCGTGAGGGTTAGGGCCTGGGTCTACGAGCAGTACTTC	CSVLVRVRAWVYEQYF
-	TRBV9	TRBJ1-2	-	TGTGCCAGCAGCGCCTCTTCCCCCGGGACACCCGACTATGGCTACACCTTC	CASSASSPGTPDYGYTF
-	TRBV12-3/TRBV12-4	TRBJ1-2	TRBD1	TGTGCCAGCAGTTCAGGGGGAGTGAGAGGTTACACCTTC	CASSSGGVRGYTF